This entry describes one T cell receptor (beta chain). The sample is drawn from a study of cytomegalovirus exposure and HLA in healthy donors. V gave up 4 bases and J gave up 7 bases, with 12 bases separating them. Looked up from germline, CDR1 is SGHRS and CDR2 is YFSETQ. The CDR3 contains 12 residues. The primer mix had 60 Vbeta and 13 Jbeta primers. Assay used: immunoSEQ multiplex PCR; TCRdb lists only in-frame clones, some missing. The sample data list more than 140,000 clones. The origin of this receptor is a woman aged 18-35 years in good health and CMV-seronegative. The chain employs TRBV5-1 and TRBJ2-7; no firm D call. The sample comprised PBMCs. CDR3 sequence: CASSPPAEEQYF. CDR3 bases: TGCGCCAGCAGCCCCCCCGCGGAAGAGCAGTACTTC.